The T cell receptor (beta chain) under discussion was sequenced for a study of a mutant IDH1 vaccine in newly diagnosed glioma. Study-level background: Vaccination was launched 4-6 weeks after radiotherapy alone, or with temozolomide cycles. Treated patients had a mean age of around 40 years and a sex split that was approximately 62% male and about 40% female.

This clone appeared once. The antigen remains undetermined. The assay was immunoSEQ multiplex PCR, and TCRdb's table has in-frame clones only and misses some. The repertoire holds tens of thousands of clones, with around 76% as singletons. V was pared by 7 bases and J by 5 bases, with 6 bases of the junction left unmatched. The CDR3 has 14 amino acids. Per germline, CDR1 SGHVS and CDR2 FQNEAQ. Time point noted: week 23, last vaccination. Vaccine doses each comprised 300 ug of mutant IDH1 20-mer peptide, with topical imiquimod. The chain carries TRBV7-8 and TRBJ1-5, with 9 bases matching TRBD1. The clonotype comes from a middle-aged man with glioma. Source: PBMCs, taken from a glioma patient whose treatment included an IDH1 peptide vaccine. CDR3 in DNA: TGTGCCAGCATCCCCGGGACAGGGCATCAGCCCCAGCATTTT. Its translation: CASIPGTGHQPQHF.